This entry lists 7 T cell receptor beta chains sequenced from one sample in a study of CD8+CD57+ T cells in acquired aplastic anemia. Previously, flow cytometry had revealed CD8+CD57+ cell expansion in the patients chosen for sequencing. It was genomic DNA that served as the template for profiling TCR beta VDJ and CDR3. One entry per CDR3 protein, called by TCRdb with MiXCR from the reads. In the table there are 250,000 to 350,000 distinct CDR3 sequences, 50% to 65% of which are singletons. Sequences were obtained from sorted CD4+, CD8+, or CD8+CD57+ T cells (not recorded which) from PBMCs. These receptors all stem from a human donor with aplastic anemia.

This clonotype was counted between two and nine times. The chain joins TRBV7-3 to TRBJ2-7; no reliable D call. The length of the CDR3 is 13 residues. Germline CDR1 reads SGHTA; CDR2 reads FQGTGA. V was shortened by 5 bases and J by 0 bases, with 8 bases between the two germline ends. The DNA for the CDR3 is TGTGCCAGCAGCATGGACGTCTCCTACGAGCAGTACTTC. Protein product: CASSMDVSYEQYF.

This chain connects TRBV19 to TRBJ2-7, with D unresolved. V shed 7 bases and J shed 3 bases, with 10 bases lying between them. Germline CDR1 LNHDA, CDR2 SQIVND (reference sequence). This CDR3 is 12 amino acids long. The CDR3 protein is CASTGSNYEQYF. The CDR3 DNA follows: TGTGCCAGTACGGGCAGTAACTACGAGCAGTACTTC.

At least ten counts were recorded for this clonotype. This rearrangement joins TRBV20-1 to TRBJ2-7; 10 bases align to TRBD1. J lost 5 bases, V lost 6 bases, and 7 bases had no gene match. The V gene's germline CDR1 is DFQATT and CDR2 SNEGSKA (reference sequence). This CDR3 is built from 13 residues. CDR3 region: CSASRTGGHEQYF. CDR3 in DNA: TGCAGTGCGAGTAGGACAGGGGGACACGAGCAGTACTTC.

The chain carries TRBV9 and TRBJ2-7; 7 nucleotides agree with TRBD2. In germline, CDR1 is SGDLS, CDR2 YYNGEE. The CDR3 totals 16 residues. With V trimmed by 4 bases and J by 5 bases, 15 bases remained unmatched. CDR3 sequence (DNA): TGTGCCAGCAGCCAACCCCAGGGAGGGCCTCTGCACGAGCAGTACTTC. This encodes CASSQPQGGPLHEQYF. Full variable domain (missing parts from reference TRBV9 and TRBJ2-7): DSGVTQTPKHLITATGQRVTLRCSPRSGDLSVYWYQQSLDQGLQFLIQYYNGEERAKGNILERFSAQQFPDLHSELNLSSLELGDSALYFCASSQPQGGPLHEQYFGPGTRLTVT.

The V and J genes are TRBV2 and TRBJ2-3, with 8 nucleotides matching TRBD1. The germline gives CDR1 SNHLY, CDR2 FYNNEI. There are 15 residues in the CDR3. V trimming: 6 bases; J trimming: 1 base; junction bases outside the gene matches: 6. The CDR3 DNA sequence: TGTGCCAGCAGGGGAGACAGGGGAGGCACAGATACGCAGTATTTT. As protein: CASRGDRGGTDTQYF.

In this sample, this clonotype turned up many times. This chain connects TRBV19 to TRBJ1-4, with 9 bases that match TRBD1. The CDR3 has 16 amino acids. Germline CDR1 is LNHDA and CDR2 is SQIVND (reference sequence). Germline trimming cut 5 bases from V and 10 bases from J; bases unmatched to any gene: 14. This chain's CDR3 is CASSLTTGGAAGKLFF. The CDR3 coding sequence is TGTGCCAGTAGTTTGACTACAGGGGGCGCGGCTGGAAAACTGTTTTTT.

J is TRBJ2-1 and V is TRBV9, with 9 bases lining up with TRBD2. Trimming at V came to 5 bases and at J to 5 bases, leaving 5 bases not matched to a gene. Germline lookup yields CDR1 SGDLS and CDR2 YYNGEE. The CDR3 consists of 14 residues. CDR3 nucleotide sequence: TGTGCCAGCAGGGGGGCGGGGGGGGACAATGAGCAGTTCTTC. As protein: CASRGAGGDNEQFF.